This entry concerns a single TCR beta chain. Its antigen specificity is not known. The junction departs from the called germline gene at one end, perhaps through a read error. For sequencing, a 454 GS FLX Titanium was employed. A previously published linear amplification protocol was used to build TCR libraries from roughly 480 ng of total RNA. Sequencing was performed on the Roche/454 Genome Sequencer with Titanium chemistry. The source study handled its data this way. From about 5 of the healthy donors, a total of fewer than 80,000 rearranged TCR alpha transcripts were sequenced. Unique TCR clonotypes were defined by the CDR3 junction under IMGT nomenclature, and duplicate transcripts were removed. CD4 versus CD8 status was modeled on V and J genes by logistic regression in R 2.13.0, with adjustment for donor effects and Bonferroni correction for multiple testing. TCRdb trimmed public reads at Q25 via fastp, called clones via MiXCR and kept in-frame beta chains. Each CDR3 protein gets just one entry, which takes the most common genes and DNA from the rows behind it. TCRdb, not the authors, supplied the V and J calls. Counted in this sample were 180,000 or so distinct CDR3 sequences; under 85% of them appeared once. About 2.4% of the sample is held by the ten biggest clonotypes.

The germline V gene (reference sequence) supplies CDR1 MNHNY and CDR2 SVGAGI. Its CDR3 holds 17 amino acids, cysteine through phenylalanine. Just the 51-base CDR3 DNA is kept, in frame starting at base 1. The sample originates from a study of healthy donors' naive CD4 and CD8 T cells (dated by TCRdb to between 2015 and 2017). Context from the whole study: Donor selection covered three age groups (20-25, 40-50 and 60-70 years) with more than 5 people in each, and the resulting cohort had a mean age of roughly 45 and was half female. Peripheral blood mononuclear cells were obtained from some 17 unrelated, healthy individuals. For TCR alpha, a new primer set was designed to cover all functional IMGT alpha gene variants, and all other steps followed the beta-chain workflow. The donors were HLA-typed by sequencing at HLA-A, -B, -C, -DRB1, -DQB1 and -DPB1, using the SBTexcellerator protocol, an ABI3130xl analyzer and SBTengine software. Rearranged TCR alpha and beta chains from naive CD4+ and CD8+ T cells were sequenced in the study to test how TCR variation relates to lineage commitment. The full study reports these points: In both chains, CD4+ lineage was linked to a positively charged CDR3, whereas CD8+ lineage was linked to a negatively charged CDR3. Taken together, V genes, J genes and CDR3 charge appeared to account for roughly 13% of the variance in CD4/CD8 propensity, acting in a largely additive way. Naive CD4+ and CD8+ cells reportedly showed biased usage of most V and J gene segments, and this bias was consistent across donors and independent of HLA genotype. Possible repertoire bias arising from homeostatic proliferation of naive T cells was not directly addressed. Because alpha and beta chains were sequenced in bulk and could not be paired, the effects of the two chains in combination were not assessed.

Cells with a CD4+CD8-CD45RO-CD45RA+ profile were isolated by FACS and defined as naive CD4+ T cells, and those with a CD8+CD4-CD45RA+CD27bright profile were defined as naive CD8+ T cells. Antibodies against CD4 (RPA-T4), CD8 (SK1), CD27 (O323), CD45RA (HI100) and CD45RO (UCHL1) were used for sorting. The chain uses TRBV6-6 and TRBJ2-3; possibly the D gene is TRBD2, per 6 matching bases. The sample was naive CD4+ and CD8+ T cells sorted from blood, pooled from several donors. The sample's cell subset or site, from its label and the paper: FACS-sorted naive CD4+ (CD45RO-CD45RA+) and naive CD8+ (CD45RA+CD27bright) T cells. The receptor was isolated from a pool of human donors in good health; the sample pools cells from several healthy donors. The CDR3 loop reads CASRGLDGRSATNTQYF. The DNA reads TGTGCCAGCAGGGGTTTGGATGGGAGGAGTGCCACAAATACGCAGTATTTT.